This entry lists 14 T cell receptor beta chains sequenced from one sample in a study of identical twins. MiXCR, run by TCRdb on the 5' RACE reads, gives a single entry per CDR3 protein. The profile shows around 240,000 distinct CDR3 sequences, roughly 7% of them singletons. This sample was shared with a second study, whose subject was yellow fever vaccine responses in identical twins.

Input material: memory (CD45RO+) T cells sorted from blood. All receptors come from a woman aged 18 to 35 in good health.

This clonotype was counted at least ten times. J is TRBJ2-1 and V is TRBV18; 10 bases map to TRBD2. J gave up 10 bases and V 2 bases, and 8 bases lay outside the gene matches. Per the germline V gene, CDR1 is KGHSH and CDR2 is LQKENI. The CDR3 consists of 15 residues. The CDR3 spells CASSPMPSGGREQFF. As DNA, the CDR3 is TGTGCCAGCTCACCAATGCCTAGCGGGGGCCGGGAGCAGTTCTTC.

This clonotype turned up a few times. The rearrangement joins TRBV24-1 to TRBJ2-2; the D is unclear. CDR1 KGHDR and CDR2 SFDVKD come from the germline V gene. This CDR3 is 12 amino acids long. Trimming took off 7 bases at V and 4 bases at J, with 6 bases between the two ends. The CDR3 region is CATRRSTGELFF. The DNA for the CDR3 is TGTGCCACCAGGCGAAGCACCGGGGAGCTGTTTTTT.

This clonotype came up many times. The chain is built from TRBV7-2 and TRBJ2-1; 8 bases agree with TRBD1. Germline values: CDR1 SGHTA, CDR2 FQGNSA. The junction had 11 bases not matched to a gene; V was cut back by 4 bases and J by 9 bases. The CDR3 runs to 15 residues. The CDR3 coding sequence is TGTGCCAGCAGCTCGACAGGGGTGGGGGTAGGTGAGCAGTTCTTC. Its protein is CASSSTGVGVGEQFF.

The J gene is TRBJ2-1, the V gene TRBV27; 8 positions agree with TRBD2. The CDR3 has 16 amino acids. V lost 5 bases, J lost 5 bases, and 11 bases stayed unmatched. The germline V gene encodes CDR1 MNHEY and CDR2 SMNVEV (reference sequence). CDR3 coding DNA: TGTGCCAGCAGTCCGATGCGGGGGGCAGGGAACAATGAGCAGTTCTTC. Its translation is CASSPMRGAGNNEQFF.

This clonotype has just a few counts. This chain connects TRBV5-1 to TRBJ1-2; D remains unclear. V was trimmed by 3 bases and J by 2 bases, leaving 11 bases between them. The CDR3 totals 14 residues. In germline, CDR1 is SGHRS, CDR2 YFSETQ. This CDR3 is CASSSQDGNYGYTF. The DNA for the CDR3 is TGCGCCAGCAGCTCCCAGGACGGAAACTATGGCTACACCTTC.

This clonotype was counted many times. The chain links TRBV4-2 to TRBJ1-2; perhaps TRBD1 as D (5 bases). V was cut by 0 bases and J by 4 bases, with 12 bases left in between. Germline V gene data show CDR1 as LGHNA and CDR2 as YNFKEQ. CDR3 length: 15 amino acids. The CDR3 reads CASSQDLGGGYGYTF. DNA for the CDR3: TGTGCCAGCAGCCAAGACCTGGGGGGTGGCTATGGCTACACCTTC.

This clonotype was recorded at least ten times. The chain has TRBV9 and TRBJ1-1; D may be TRBD1 (5 bases). Trimming took off 3 bases at V and 3 bases at J, with 9 bases between the two ends. Germline V gene data show CDR1 as SGDLS and CDR2 as YYNGEE. There are 13 residues in the CDR3. CDR3 nucleotides: TGTGCCAGCAGCGAGGGGTGGGACACTGAAGCTTTCTTT. Its protein product is CASSEGWDTEAFF.

This clonotype has just a few counts. The chain employs TRBV19 and TRBJ2-7; D call uncertain. Germline V gene data show CDR1 as LNHDA and CDR2 as SQIVND (reference sequence). There are 14 residues in the CDR3. V lost 0 bases to trimming and J lost 5 bases, with 11 bases between them. The CDR3 spells CASSIEKRENEQYV. DNA of the CDR3: TGTGCCAGTAGTATAGAGAAGAGAGAGAACGAGCAGTACGTC.

The table lists this clonotype with many counts. The chain joins TRBV7-6 to TRBJ1-5; TRBD1 might be the D (6 bases). V was clipped by 1 base and J by 7 bases, with 17 bases between them. CDR1 is SGHVS and CDR2 is FNYEAQ in the germline V gene. The length of the CDR3 is 16 residues. The CDR3 coding sequence is TGTGCCAGCAGCTTAGGTCGGACAGCCCGCCTCCAGCCCCAGCATTTT. Amino acids: CASSLGRTARLQPQHF.

V and J are TRBV5-8 and TRBJ1-6; D unclear. CDR1 and CDR2 from the germline V gene are SGHTS and YDEGEE. V was clipped by 5 bases and J by 7 bases, with 7 bases between them. There are 12 residues in the CDR3. CDR3 DNA sequence: TGTGCCAGCAGGGGTGGGAATTCACCCCTCCACTTT. This gives the protein CASRGGNSPLHF.

The chain is built from TRBV12-3 or TRBV12-4 and TRBJ1-5; TRBD1 is a possible D gene (6 bases). The CDR3 length is 14 residues. Trimming pared 3 bases from V and 7 bases from J, leaving 13 bases between. The CDR3 DNA is TGTGCCAGCAGTTTCGTACAGGGCTACCAGCCCCAGCATTTT. Translating it yields CASSFVQGYQPQHF.

This clonotype was seen at least ten times. V usage is TRBV28 and J usage is TRBJ2-3, with 11 bases fitting TRBD2. The CDR3 runs to 16 residues. Germline loops: CDR1 MDHEN, CDR2 SYDVKM. With 3 bases clipped from V and 4 bases from J, the junction kept 6 bases outside the gene matches. This CDR3 is CASSFPLAGGADTQYF. Here the CDR3 DNA reads TGTGCCAGCAGTTTCCCTCTAGCGGGGGGTGCAGATACGCAGTATTTT.

This clonotype showed up just a few times. V usage is TRBV6-4 and J usage is TRBJ2-3; 8 bases match TRBD1. This CDR3 has 13 residues. The V and J ends lost 3 bases and 5 bases, in that order; junction bases with no gene match: 1. In germline, CDR1 is MRHNA, CDR2 SNTAGT. The chain's CDR3 is CASSEQGGDTQYF. CDR3 nucleotides: TGTGCCAGCAGTGAACAGGGGGGAGATACGCAGTATTTT.

This chain links TRBV19 with TRBJ2-1; no clear D gene. The germline V gene has CDR1 LNHDA and CDR2 SQIVND (reference sequence). The CDR3 totals 10 residues. V shed 9 bases and J shed 9 bases, with 9 bases lying between them. As DNA, the CDR3 is TGTGCCAGCGGTAGCATTGAGCAGTTCTTC. It codes for CASGSIEQFF.